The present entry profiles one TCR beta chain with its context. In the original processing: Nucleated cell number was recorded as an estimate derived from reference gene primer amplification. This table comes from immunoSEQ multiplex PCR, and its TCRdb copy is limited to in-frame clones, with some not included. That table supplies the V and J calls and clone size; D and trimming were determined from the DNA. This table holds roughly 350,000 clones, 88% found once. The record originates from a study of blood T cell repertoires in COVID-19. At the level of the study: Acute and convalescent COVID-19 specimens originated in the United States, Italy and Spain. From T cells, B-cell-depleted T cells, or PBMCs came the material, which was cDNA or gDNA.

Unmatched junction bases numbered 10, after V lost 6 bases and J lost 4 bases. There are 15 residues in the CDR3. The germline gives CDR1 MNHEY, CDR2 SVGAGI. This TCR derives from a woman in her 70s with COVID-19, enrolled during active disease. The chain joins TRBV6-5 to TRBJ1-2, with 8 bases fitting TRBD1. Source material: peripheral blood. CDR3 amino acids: CASRLLGQGFYGYTF. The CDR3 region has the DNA TGTGCCAGCAGACTCCTTGGACAGGGCTTCTATGGCTACACCTTC.